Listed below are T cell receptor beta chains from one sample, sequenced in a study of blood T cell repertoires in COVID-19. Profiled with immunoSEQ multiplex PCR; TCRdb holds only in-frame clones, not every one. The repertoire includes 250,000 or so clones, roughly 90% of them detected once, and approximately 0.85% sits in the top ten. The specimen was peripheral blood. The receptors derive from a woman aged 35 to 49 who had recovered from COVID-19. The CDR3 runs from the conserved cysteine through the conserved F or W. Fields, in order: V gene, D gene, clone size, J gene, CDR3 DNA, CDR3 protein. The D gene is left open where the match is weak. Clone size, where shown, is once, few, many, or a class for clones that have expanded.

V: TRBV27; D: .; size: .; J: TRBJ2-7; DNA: TGTGCCAGCAGTTTAGACAGTCTCGGTGAGCAGTACTTC; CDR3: CASSLDSLGEQYF
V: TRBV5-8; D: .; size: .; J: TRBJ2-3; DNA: TGTGCCAGCAGTCCTAGCGCAGATACGCAGTATTTT; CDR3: CASSPSADTQYF
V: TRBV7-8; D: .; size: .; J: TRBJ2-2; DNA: TGTGCCAGCAGCTTAGGGACATCCACCGGGGAGCTGTTTTTT; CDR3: CASSLGTSTGELFF
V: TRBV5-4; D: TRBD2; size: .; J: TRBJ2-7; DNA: TGTGCCAGCAGCCCGGGACTAGCGGGAGGGATATACGAGCAGTACTTC; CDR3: CASSPGLAGGIYEQYF
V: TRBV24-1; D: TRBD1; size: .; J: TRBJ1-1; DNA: TGTGCCACCAGTGATTCGCGCGGGACAGGGAGTGAGGCTTTCTTT; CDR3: CATSDSRGTGSEAFF
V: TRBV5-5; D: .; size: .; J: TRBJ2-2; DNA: TGTGCCAGCAGCTTCGAGGGCAGGAGGAGCTCGAACACCGGGGAGCTGTTTTTT; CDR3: CASSFEGRRSSNTGELFF
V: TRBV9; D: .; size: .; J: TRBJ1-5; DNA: TGTGCCAGCAGCGTAGGACAGCAAAATCAGCCCCAGCATTTT; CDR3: CASSVGQQNQPQHF
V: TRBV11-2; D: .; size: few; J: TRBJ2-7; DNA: TGTGCCAGCAGCTCCTCGGACCGGGGGTCCTACGAGCAGTACTTC; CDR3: CASSSSDRGSYEQYF
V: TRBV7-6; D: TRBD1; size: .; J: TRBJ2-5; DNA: TGTGCCAGCAGCTCCGTGGAGACAGGGGGCTGGGAGACCCAGTACTTC; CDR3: CASSSVETGGWETQYF
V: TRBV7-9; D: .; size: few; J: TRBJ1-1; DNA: TGTGCCAGCAGCTCACAGGGCACTGAAGCTTTCTTT; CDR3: CASSSQGTEAFF
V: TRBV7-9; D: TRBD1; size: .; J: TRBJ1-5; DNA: TGTGCCAGCAGCACTGACAGGGAAGAGGGTCAGCCCCAGCATTTT; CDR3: CASSTDREEGQPQHF
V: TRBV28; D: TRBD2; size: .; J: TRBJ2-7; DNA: TGTGCCAGCAACCAGCCCGGGACTAGCGCGTACGAGCAGTACTTC; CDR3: CASNQPGTSAYEQYF
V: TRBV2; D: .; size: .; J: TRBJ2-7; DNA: TGTGCCAGCAGGGAGAGCTCCTACGAGCAGTACTTC; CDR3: CASRESSYEQYF
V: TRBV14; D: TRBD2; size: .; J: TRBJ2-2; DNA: TGTGCCAGCAGGGGAGGGGATATATACACCGGGGAGCTGTTTTTT; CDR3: CASRGGDIYTGELFF
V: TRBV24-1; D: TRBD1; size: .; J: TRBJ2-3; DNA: TGTGCCACCGGAAGGGACAGGGAGGATACGCAGTATTTT; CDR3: CATGRDREDTQYF
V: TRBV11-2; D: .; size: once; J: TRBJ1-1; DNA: TGTGCCAGCAGCCCCTTCCCCCAGGGGTACACTGAAGCTTTCTTT; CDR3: CASSPFPQGYTEAFF
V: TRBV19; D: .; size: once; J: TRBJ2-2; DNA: TGTGCCAGTAGTGAGGGCGGGGAGCTGTTTTTT; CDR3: CASSEGGELFF
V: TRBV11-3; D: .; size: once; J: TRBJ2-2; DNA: TGTGCCAGCAGCTTAGATAACGGGGAGCTGTTTTTT; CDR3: CASSLDNGELFF
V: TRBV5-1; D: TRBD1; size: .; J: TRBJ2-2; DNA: TGCGCCAGCAGGACCGCCGGGACAGGGGCCGGGGAGCTGTTTTTT; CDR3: CASRTAGTGAGELFF
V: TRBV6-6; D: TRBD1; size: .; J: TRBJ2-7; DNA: TGTGCCAGCAGTCCGGTCGAACAGGGGGCGATGTCCTACGAGCAGTACTTC; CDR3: CASSPVEQGAMSYEQYF
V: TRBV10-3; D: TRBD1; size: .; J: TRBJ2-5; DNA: TGTGCCATCAGCGACAGGGGCGCGGGGGAGACCCAGTACTTC; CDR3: CAISDRGAGETQYF
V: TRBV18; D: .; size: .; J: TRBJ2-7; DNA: TGTGCCAGCTCACCGCGGCAGGGTTCCTACGAGCAGTACTTC; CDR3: CASSPRQGSYEQYF